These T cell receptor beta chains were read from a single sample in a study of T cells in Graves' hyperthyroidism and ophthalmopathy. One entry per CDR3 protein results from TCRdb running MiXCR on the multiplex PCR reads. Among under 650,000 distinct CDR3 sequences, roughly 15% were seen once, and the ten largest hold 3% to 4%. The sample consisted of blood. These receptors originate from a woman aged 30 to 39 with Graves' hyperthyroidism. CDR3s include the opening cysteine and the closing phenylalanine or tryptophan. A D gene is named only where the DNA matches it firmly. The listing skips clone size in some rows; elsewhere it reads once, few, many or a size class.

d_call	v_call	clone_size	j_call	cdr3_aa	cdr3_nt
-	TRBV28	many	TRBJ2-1	CASQTVLRTYNEQFF	TGTGCCAGCCAGACAGTTCTACGTACCTACAATGAGCAGTTCTTC
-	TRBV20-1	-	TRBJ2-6	CSAREASGANVLTF	TGCAGTGCTAGGGAGGCCTCTGGGGCCAACGTCCTGACTTTC
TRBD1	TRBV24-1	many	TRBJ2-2	CATSDLGQDTGELFF	TGTGCCACCAGTGATTTGGGACAGGACACCGGGGAGCTGTTTTTT
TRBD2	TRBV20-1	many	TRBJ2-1	CSATRTSGIYNEQFF	TGCAGTGCTACCCGGACTAGCGGGATTTACAATGAGCAGTTCTTC
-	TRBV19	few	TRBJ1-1	CASRAGIRPNEAFF	TGTGCCAGTAGAGCAGGGATCAGACCGAATGAAGCTTTCTTT
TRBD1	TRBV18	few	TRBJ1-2	CASSPNRQGTINYGYTF	TGTGCCAGCTCACCAAATAGACAGGGTACAATTAACTATGGCTACACCTTC
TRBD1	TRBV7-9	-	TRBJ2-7	CASSSDQGDSYEQYF	TGTGCCAGCAGCTCAGACCAGGGGGACTCCTACGAGCAGTACTTC
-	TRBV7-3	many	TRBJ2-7	CASSFANSYEQYF	TGTGCCAGCAGCTTTGCCAATTCCTACGAGCAGTACTTC
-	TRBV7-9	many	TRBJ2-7	CASSLAWAYEQYF	TGTGCCAGCAGCTTAGCCTGGGCCTACGAGCAGTACTTC
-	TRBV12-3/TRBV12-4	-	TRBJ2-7	CASSLNSDHYEQYF	TGTGCCAGCAGTTTAAATTCGGACCACTACGAGCAGTACTTC
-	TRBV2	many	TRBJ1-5	CASSRSSGYRYRSNQPQHF	TGTGCCAGCAGTCGGAGTTCAGGGTACCGCTATAGGAGCAATCAGCCCCAGCATTTT
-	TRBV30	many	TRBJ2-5	CAWSVGQKRETQYF	TGTGCCTGGAGTGTCGGACAGAAGAGAGAGACCCAGTACTTC
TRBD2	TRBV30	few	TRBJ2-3	CARTSGIGTDTQYF	TGTGCAAGGACTAGCGGGATTGGAACAGATACGCAGTATTTT
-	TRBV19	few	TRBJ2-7	CASSVGGGVYEQYF	TGTGCCAGTAGCGTAGGAGGGGGCGTCTACGAGCAGTACTTC
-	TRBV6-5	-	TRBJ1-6	CASSSLGGYNSPLHF	TGTGCCAGCAGTTCGCTGGGAGGTTATAATTCACCCCTCCACTTT
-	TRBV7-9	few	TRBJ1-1	CASSLERVSTEAFF	TGTGCCAGCAGCTTGGAGAGGGTAAGCACTGAAGCTTTCTTT
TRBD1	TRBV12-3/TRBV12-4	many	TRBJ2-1	CASSQTGEADNEQFF	TGTGCCAGCAGTCAGACAGGGGAGGCGGACAATGAGCAGTTCTTC
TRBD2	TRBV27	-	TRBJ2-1	CASSLGREDHNEQFF	TGTGCCAGCAGTTTAGGGCGGGAGGACCACAATGAGCAGTTCTTC
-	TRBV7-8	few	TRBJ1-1	CASSLGSLGGNTEAFF	TGTGCCAGCAGCTTAGGGTCTTTAGGCGGGAACACTGAAGCTTTCTTT
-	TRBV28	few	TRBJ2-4	CASSPGTYNEGNIQYF	TGTGCCAGCAGTCCCGGGACGTATAACGAGGGAAACATTCAGTACTTC
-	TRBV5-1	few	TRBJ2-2	CASTVASWTGELFF	TGCGCCAGCACGGTCGCTAGTTGGACCGGGGAGCTGTTTTTT
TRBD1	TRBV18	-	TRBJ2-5	CASSPGGTGGETQYF	TGTGCCAGCTCACCGGGCGGGACAGGCGGGGAGACCCAGTACTTC
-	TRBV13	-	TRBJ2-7	CASSRGGVPNYEQHF	TGTGCCAGCAGCCGCGGGGGCGTGCCTAACTACGAGCAGCACTTC
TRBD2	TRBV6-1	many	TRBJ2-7	CASSSLAFRGRAGYEQYF	TGTGCCAGCAGTTCCCTCGCCTTTCGGGGGAGGGCGGGATACGAGCAGTACTTC
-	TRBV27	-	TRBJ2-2	CASSSEGGILGELFF	TGTGCCAGCAGTTCGGAGGGAGGTATACTCGGGGAGCTGTTTTTT
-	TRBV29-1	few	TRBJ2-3	CSVDTVDTQYF	TGCAGCGTTGATACTGTAGATACGCAGTATTTT
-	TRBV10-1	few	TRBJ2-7	CASLRRCEQYF	TGCGCCAGCCTTAGAAGGTGCGAGCAGTACTTC